In this sample, the clone carrying this T cell receptor (beta chain) turned up once. Its specificity is not known. Primers: 60 Vbeta forward and 13 Jbeta reverse. Generated by immunoSEQ multiplex PCR, the TCRdb table keeps only in-frame clones and is missing some. The data show some 200,000 clones, with 65% to 85% seen just once and just under 3% held by the top ten. This cohort consisted of healthy bone marrow donors. This specimen comes from a study of cytomegalovirus exposure and HLA in healthy donors. Overall study results and limits: A missense variant in DCLRE1C was later tied to TCR beta V- and J-gene trimming. Presence/absence analyses assumed roughly uniform sequencing depth across donors, which may not hold. In an earlier analysis, in some 600 donors, most V segments appeared productive either ~87% or ~30% of the time.

This CDR3 has 17 amino acids. V lost 2 bases to trimming and J lost 3 bases, with 19 bases between them. CDR1 is WNHNN, CDR2 SYGVQD, per germline (reference sequence). The rearrangement joins TRBV10-1 to TRBJ1-2; D remains ambiguous. The receptor was isolated from a woman aged 25 to 39 in good health and CMV-seronegative. Sequencing was performed on PBMCs. CDR3 residues: CASSEMEMEGRDYGYTF. The DNA of the CDR3 is TGCGCCAGCAGTGAGATGGAAATGGAGGGTCGGGACTATGGCTACACCTTC.